This T cell receptor beta chain emerged from a study of CD8 T cells in Susac syndrome (dated by TCRdb to the late 2010s). As for the study more broadly: The study used repertoire sequencing to test whether antigen drove CD8+ T cell activation and differentiation in Susac syndrome. Clonality of the CD8+ T cell repertoire was compared between about a dozen healthy donors, roughly 14 Susac syndrome patients and around 16 multiple sclerosis patients.

Ends trimmed: V by 6 bases, J by 4 bases; bases unmatched to a gene: 9. According to the germline V gene, CDR1 reads MDHEN and CDR2 reads SYDVKM. Its CDR3 holds 16 amino acids, cysteine through phenylalanine. The DNA shown is the 48-base CDR3, in frame from base 1. Broad study findings and their caveats: The TCR sequencing and HLA analysis was acknowledged to have included a relatively small number of individuals.

Concerning this clonotype itself: There is no known antigen for this receptor. Base qualities are not at hand, and no much larger clone is one base apart.

Peripheral blood CD8+ and CD4+ T cells from healthy donors, Susac syndrome patients and multiple sclerosis patients were profiled by high-throughput TCR beta sequencing. Multiple sclerosis controls were treatment-naive patients with stable or active relapsing-remitting disease fulfilling revised McDonald criteria. Bulk CD8+ and CD4+ T cells were purified by magnetic negative isolation, whereas CD8+ TEMRA cells were enriched by FACS. Blood was collected in EDTA tubes and processed within 24 hours, with PBMCs isolated through density gradient centrifugation. PBMCs intended for TCR sequencing were cryopreserved in liquid nitrogen and were subsequently thawed in a 37 degrees C water bath. The sorted or isolated CD4+, CD8+ and CD8+ TEMRA cells reached a purity of at least 90%. RNA was extracted using the RNeasy kit, and about 0.5 to 1 ug of the RNA was reverse transcribed with random hexamers. The immunoSEQ multiplex PCR assay, which covers 54 Vbeta and 13 Jbeta segments, was used to amplify TCR beta CDR3 regions. PCR amplification bias was corrected using a synthetic template baseline for primer optimization and computational correction. The paper's processing steps were these. Reads were annotated to V, D and J genes per IMGT and analyzed with immunoSEQ Analyzer, keeping only productive sequences. To calculate clonality, Shannon entropy was normalized by log2 of the number of productive unique sequences and then subtracted from one. Public and private clones were assessed among the 100 most prevalent clones of each patient and control. Clones were defined as Susac-specific when absent from the healthy and MS cohorts, from some 1,100 published viral clones and from other ImmuneACCESS disease sequences. TCRdb reran the public reads through fastp at Q25 and MiXCR, keeping productive beta chains. Each entry is one CDR3 protein sequence, shown with its most common DNA and genes. The V and J calls and clone size are TCRdb's, not the authors'. The sample has some 300,000 distinct CDR3 sequences on record, about 91% of them singletons. Together, the top ten hold about 0.17% of the sample.

Sequencing was performed on CD8+ T cells from PBMCs. The clonotype was recovered from a human donor with multiple sclerosis. This sequence uses TRBV28 and TRBJ2-7, with 13 central nucleotides matching TRBD2. The bases are TGTGCCAGCAGCTCCGGGACTAGCGGGATCCTATACGAGCAGTACTTC. This sequence encodes CASSSGTSGILYEQYF.